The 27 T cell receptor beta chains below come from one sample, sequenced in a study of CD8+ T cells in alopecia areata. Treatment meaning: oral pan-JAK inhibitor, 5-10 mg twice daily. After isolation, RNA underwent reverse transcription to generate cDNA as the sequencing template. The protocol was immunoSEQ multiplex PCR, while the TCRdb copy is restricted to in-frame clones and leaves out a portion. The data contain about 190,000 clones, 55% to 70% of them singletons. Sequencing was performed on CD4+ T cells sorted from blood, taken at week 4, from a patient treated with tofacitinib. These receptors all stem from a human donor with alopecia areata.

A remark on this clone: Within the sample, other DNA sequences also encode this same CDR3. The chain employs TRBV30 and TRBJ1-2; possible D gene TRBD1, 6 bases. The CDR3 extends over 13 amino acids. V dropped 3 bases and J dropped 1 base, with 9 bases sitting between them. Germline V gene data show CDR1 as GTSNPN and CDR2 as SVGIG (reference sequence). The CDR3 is CAWSPDSNYGYTF. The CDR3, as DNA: TGTGCCTGGAGCCCGGACAGTAACTATGGCTACACCTTC.

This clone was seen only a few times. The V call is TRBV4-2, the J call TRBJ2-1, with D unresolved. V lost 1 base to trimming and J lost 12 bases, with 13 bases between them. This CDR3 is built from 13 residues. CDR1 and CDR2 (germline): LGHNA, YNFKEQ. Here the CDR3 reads CASSQVASGPQFF. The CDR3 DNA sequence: TGTGCCAGCAGCCAAGTGGCGTCGGGCCCGCAGTTCTTC.

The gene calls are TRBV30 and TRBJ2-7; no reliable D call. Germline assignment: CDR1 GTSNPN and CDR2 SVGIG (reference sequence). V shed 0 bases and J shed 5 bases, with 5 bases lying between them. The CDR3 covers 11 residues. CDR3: CAWSVMNEQYF. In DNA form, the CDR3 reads TGTGCCTGGAGTGTAATGAACGAGCAGTACTTC.

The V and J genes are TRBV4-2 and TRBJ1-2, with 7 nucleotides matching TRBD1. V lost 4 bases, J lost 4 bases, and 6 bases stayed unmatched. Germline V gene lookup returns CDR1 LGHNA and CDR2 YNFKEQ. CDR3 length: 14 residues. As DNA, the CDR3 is TGTGCCAGCAGCCCCCGGGACAGTACCTATGGCTACACCTTC. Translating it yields CASSPRDSTYGYTF.

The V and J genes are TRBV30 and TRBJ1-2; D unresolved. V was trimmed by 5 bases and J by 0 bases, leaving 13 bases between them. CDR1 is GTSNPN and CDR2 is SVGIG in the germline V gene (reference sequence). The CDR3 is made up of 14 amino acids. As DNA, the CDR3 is TGTGCCTGGGCCCGAACTGTCTCTAACTATGGCTACACCTTC. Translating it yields CAWARTVSNYGYTF.

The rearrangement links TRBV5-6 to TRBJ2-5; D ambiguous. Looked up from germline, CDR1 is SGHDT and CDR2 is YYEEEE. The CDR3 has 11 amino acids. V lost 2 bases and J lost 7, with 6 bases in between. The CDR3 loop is CASSFGRTQYF. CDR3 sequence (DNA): TGTGCCAGCAGCTTCGGACGGACCCAGTACTTC.

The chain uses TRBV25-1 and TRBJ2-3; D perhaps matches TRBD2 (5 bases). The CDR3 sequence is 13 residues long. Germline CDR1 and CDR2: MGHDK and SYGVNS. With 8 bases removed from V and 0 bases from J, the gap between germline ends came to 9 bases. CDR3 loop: CASLRGSTDTQYF. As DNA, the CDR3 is TGTGCCAGCCTGAGAGGGAGCACAGATACGCAGTATTTT.

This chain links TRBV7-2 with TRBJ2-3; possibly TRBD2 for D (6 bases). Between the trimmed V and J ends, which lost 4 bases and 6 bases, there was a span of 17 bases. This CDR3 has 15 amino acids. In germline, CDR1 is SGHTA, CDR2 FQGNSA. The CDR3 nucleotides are TGTGCCAGCAGCTATCTTCCCCGCAGCGGGGATACGCAGTATTTT. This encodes CASSYLPRSGDTQYF. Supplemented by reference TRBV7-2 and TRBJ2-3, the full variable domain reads GAGVSQSPSNKVTEKGKDVELRCDPISGHTALYWYRQSLGQGLEFLIYFQGNSAPDKSGLPSDRFSAERTGGSVSTLTIQRTQQEDSAVYLCASSYLPRSGDTQYFGPGTRLTVL.

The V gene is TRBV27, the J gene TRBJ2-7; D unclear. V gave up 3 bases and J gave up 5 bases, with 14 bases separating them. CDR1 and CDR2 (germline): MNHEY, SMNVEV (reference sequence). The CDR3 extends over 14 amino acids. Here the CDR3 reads CASSFRNHDNEQYF. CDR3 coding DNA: TGTGCCAGCAGTTTTAGGAATCACGACAACGAGCAGTACTTC.

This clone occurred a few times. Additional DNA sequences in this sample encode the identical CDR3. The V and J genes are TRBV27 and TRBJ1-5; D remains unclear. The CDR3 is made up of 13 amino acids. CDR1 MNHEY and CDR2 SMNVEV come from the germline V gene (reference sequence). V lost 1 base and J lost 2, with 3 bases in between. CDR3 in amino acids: CASSLYRNQPQHF. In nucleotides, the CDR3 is TGTGCCAGCAGTTTATATCGCAATCAGCCCCAGCATTTT.

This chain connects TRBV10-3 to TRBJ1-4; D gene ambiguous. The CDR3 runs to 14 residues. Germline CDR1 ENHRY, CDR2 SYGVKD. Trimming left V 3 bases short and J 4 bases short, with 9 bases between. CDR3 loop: CAISERGNNEKLFF. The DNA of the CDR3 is TGTGCCATCAGTGAACGAGGAAATAATGAAAAACTGTTTTTT.

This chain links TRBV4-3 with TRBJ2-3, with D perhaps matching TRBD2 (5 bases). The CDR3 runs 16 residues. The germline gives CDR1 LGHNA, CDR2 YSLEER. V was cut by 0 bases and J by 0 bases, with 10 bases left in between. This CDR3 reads CASSQDARRSTDTQYF. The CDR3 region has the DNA TGCGCCAGCAGCCAAGATGCGCGGAGGAGCACAGATACGCAGTATTTT.

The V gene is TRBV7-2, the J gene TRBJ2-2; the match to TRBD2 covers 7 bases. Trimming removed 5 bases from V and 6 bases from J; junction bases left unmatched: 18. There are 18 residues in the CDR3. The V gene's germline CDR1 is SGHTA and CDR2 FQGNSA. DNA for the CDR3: TGTGCCAGCAGCCCCCGGTTTGGGGGAGGGCGCGGGGCCGGGGAGCTGTTTTTT. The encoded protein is CASSPRFGGGRGAGELFF.

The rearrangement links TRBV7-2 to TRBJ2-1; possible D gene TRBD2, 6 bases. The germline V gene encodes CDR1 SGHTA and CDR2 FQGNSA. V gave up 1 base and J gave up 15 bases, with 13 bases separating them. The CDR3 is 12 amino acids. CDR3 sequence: CASSLGGAPPFF. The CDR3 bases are TGTGCCAGCAGCTTAGGCGGGGCCCCCCCGTTCTTC.

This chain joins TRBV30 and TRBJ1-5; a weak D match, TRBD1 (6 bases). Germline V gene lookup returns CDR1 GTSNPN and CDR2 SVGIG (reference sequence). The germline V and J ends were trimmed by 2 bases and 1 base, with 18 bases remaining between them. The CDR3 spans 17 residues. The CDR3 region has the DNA TGTGCCTGGAGTCCTTCCAGGACAGCCGGGAGCAATCAGCCCCAGCATTTT. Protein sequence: CAWSPSRTAGSNQPQHF.

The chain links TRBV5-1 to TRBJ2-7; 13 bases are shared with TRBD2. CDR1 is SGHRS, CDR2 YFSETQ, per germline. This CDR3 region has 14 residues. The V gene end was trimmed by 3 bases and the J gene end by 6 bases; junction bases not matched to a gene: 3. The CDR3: CASSSLAGGPEQYF. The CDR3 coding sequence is TGCGCCAGCAGCTCACTAGCGGGAGGGCCCGAGCAGTACTTC.

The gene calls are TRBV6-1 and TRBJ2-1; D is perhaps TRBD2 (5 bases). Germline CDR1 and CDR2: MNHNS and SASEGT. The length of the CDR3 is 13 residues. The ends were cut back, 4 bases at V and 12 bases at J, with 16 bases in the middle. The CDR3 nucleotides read TGTGCCAGCAGTGGGCTTGAGGCCCGGGGGCAGTTCTTC. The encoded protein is CASSGLEARGQFF.

This CDR3 reads CAISELLAGRNEQFF. The CDR3 nucleotides are TGTGCCATCAGTGAACTGCTAGCGGGACGCAATGAGCAGTTCTTC. The chain links TRBV10-3 to TRBJ2-1; 9 nucleotides agree with TRBD2. CDR1 and CDR2 (germline): ENHRY, SYGVKD. The CDR3 length is 15 residues. With V trimmed by 3 bases and J by 6 bases, 6 bases remained unmatched.

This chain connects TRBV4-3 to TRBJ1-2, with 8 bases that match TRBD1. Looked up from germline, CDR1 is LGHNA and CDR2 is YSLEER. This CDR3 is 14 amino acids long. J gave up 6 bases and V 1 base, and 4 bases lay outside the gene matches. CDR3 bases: TGCGCCAGCAGCCAAGCGGACAGGGATCATGGCTACACCTTC. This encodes CASSQADRDHGYTF.

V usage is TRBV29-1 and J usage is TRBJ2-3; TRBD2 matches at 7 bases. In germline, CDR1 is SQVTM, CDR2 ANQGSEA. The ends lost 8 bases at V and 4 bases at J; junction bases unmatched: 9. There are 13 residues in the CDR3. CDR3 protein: CSTPGGRPDTQYF. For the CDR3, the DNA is TGCAGCACCCCCGGCGGGAGACCAGATACGCAGTATTTT.

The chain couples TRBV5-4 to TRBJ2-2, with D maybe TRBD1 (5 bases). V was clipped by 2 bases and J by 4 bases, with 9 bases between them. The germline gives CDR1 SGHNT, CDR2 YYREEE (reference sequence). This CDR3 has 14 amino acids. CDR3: CASSFTGITGELFF. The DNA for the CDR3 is TGTGCCAGCAGCTTCACAGGAATCACCGGGGAGCTGTTTTTT.

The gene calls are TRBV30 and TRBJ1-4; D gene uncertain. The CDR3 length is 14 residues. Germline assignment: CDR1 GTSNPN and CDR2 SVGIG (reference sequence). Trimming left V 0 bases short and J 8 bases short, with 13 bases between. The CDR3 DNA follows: TGTGCCTGGAGTGTACCCCAGGAATACGAAAAACTGTTTTTT. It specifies CAWSVPQEYEKLFF.

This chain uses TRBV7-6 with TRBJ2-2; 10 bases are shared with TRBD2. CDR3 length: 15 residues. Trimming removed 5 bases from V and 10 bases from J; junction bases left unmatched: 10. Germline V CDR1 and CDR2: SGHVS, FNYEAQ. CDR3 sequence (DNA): TGTGCCAGCAGCCCCCCTAGCGGGAGTGTCGCGGAGCTGTTTTTT. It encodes CASSPPSGSVAELFF.

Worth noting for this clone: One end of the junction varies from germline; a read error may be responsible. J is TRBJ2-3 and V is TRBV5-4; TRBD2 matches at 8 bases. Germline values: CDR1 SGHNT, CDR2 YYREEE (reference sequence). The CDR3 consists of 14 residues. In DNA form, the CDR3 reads TGTGCCAGCAGCTTGGCACTAGCGGAGGATAGGCAGTATTTT. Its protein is CASSLALAEDRQYF.

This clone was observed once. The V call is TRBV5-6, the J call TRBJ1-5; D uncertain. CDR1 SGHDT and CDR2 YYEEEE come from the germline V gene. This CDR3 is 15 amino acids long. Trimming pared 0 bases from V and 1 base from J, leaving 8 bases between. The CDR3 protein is CASSLGPGSNQPQHF. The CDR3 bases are TGTGCCAGCAGCTTGGGACCTGGGAGCAATCAGCCCCAGCATTTT.

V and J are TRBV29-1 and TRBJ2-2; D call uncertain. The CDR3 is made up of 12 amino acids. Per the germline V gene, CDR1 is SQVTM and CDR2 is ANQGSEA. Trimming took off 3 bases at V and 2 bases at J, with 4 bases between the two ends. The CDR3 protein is CSVDGNTGELFF. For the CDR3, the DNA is TGCAGCGTTGATGGTAACACCGGGGAGCTGTTTTTT.

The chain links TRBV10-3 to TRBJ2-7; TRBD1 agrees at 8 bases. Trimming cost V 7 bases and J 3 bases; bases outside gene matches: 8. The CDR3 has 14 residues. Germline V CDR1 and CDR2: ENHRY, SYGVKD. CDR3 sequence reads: CAINPGRGLYEQYF. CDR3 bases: TGTGCCATCAATCCGGGCAGGGGGCTCTACGAGCAGTACTTC.